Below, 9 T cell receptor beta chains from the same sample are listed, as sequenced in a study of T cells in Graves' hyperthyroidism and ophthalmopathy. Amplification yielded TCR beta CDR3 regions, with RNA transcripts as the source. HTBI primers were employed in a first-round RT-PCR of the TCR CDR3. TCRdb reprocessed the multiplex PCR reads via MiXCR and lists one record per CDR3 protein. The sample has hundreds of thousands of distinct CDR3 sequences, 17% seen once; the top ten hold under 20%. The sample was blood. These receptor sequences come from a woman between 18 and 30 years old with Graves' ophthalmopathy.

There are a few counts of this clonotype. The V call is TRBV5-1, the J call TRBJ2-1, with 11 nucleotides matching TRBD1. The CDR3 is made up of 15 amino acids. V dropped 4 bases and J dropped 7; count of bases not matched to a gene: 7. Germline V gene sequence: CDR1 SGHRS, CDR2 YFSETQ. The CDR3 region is CASSGGGTGGNEQFF. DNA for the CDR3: TGCGCCAGCAGCGGGGGGGGGACAGGGGGTAATGAGCAGTTCTTC.

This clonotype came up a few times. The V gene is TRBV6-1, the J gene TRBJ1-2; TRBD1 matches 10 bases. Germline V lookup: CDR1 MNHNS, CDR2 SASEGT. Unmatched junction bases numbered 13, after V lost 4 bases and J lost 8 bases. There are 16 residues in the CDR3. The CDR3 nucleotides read TGTGCCAGCAGTGCAGATGACAGGGGGCGCGTGGGGGGCTACACCTTC. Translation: CASSADDRGRVGGYTF.

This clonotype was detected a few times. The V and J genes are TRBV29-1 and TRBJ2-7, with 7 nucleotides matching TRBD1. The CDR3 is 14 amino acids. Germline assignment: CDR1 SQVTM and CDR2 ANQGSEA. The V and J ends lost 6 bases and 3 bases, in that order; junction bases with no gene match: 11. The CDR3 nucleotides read TGCAGCGTCCGAGGGGGCAACGGGTACTACGAGCAGTACTTC. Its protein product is CSVRGGNGYYEQYF.

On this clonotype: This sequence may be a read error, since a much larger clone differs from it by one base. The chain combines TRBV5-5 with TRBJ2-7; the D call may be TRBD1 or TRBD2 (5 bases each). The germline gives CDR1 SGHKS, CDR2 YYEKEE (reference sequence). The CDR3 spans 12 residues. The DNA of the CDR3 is TGCGCCGGCAGCTCCAGGGACCACGAGCAGTACTTC. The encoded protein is CAGSSRDHEQYF.

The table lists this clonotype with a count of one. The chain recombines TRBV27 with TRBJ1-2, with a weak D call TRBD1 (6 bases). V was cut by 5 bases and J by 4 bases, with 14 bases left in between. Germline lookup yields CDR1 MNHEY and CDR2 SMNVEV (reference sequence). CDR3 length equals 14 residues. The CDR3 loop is CASSTLGQTYGYTF. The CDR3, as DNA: TGTGCCAGCAGTACGTTGGGACAAACCTATGGCTACACCTTC.

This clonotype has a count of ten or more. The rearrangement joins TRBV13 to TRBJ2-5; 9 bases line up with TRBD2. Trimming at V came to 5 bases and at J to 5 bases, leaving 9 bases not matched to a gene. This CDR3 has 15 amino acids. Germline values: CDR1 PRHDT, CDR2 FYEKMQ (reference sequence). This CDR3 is CASSPRGGGSETQYF. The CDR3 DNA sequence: TGTGCCAGCAGCCCCCGCGGGGGGGGATCTGAGACCCAGTACTTC.

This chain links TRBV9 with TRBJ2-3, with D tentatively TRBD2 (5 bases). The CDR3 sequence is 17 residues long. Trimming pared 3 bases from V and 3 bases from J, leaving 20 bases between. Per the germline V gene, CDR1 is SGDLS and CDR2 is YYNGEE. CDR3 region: CASSGNRGPLKTDTQYF. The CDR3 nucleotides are TGTGCCAGCAGCGGAAACCGCGGGCCCCTAAAGACAGATACGCAGTATTTT.

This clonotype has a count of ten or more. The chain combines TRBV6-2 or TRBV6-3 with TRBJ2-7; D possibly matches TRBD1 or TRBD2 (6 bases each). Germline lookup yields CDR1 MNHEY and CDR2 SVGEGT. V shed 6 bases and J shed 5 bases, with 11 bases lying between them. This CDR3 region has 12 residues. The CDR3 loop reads CASRQGGHEQYF. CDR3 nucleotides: TGTGCCAGCAGACAGGGAGGCCACGAGCAGTACTTC.

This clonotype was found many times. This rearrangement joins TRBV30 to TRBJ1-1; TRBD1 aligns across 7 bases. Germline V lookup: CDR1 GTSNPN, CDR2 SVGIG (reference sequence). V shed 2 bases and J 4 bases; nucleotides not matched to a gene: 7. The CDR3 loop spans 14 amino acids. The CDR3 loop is CAWSHTQGSTEAFF. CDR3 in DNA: TGTGCCTGGAGTCATACACAGGGGTCCACTGAAGCTTTCTTT.